A single sample gave rise to the 11 T cell receptor beta chains below, sequenced in a study of T-cell reconstitution after alpha-beta-depleted transplantation in children. Unique molecular identifiers featured in how the TCRbeta library was prepared. Via MiXCR, TCRdb re-called the PCR reads, giving one row per CDR3 protein. Of 200,000 to 250,000 distinct CDR3 sequences listed, about a tenth are singletons. The sample here was PBMCs, taken before TCRalphabeta/CD19-depleted stem cell transplant. These receptors originate from a child younger than two with acute myeloid leukemia, due to receive a stem cell transplant.

There are many counts of this clonotype. The gene calls are TRBV5-1 and TRBJ2-5, with D maybe TRBD1 (6 bases). Trimming removed 1 base at V and 2 bases at J, with 12 bases between. The CDR3 is 15 residues long. Germline CDR1 is SGHRS and CDR2 is YFSETQ. The CDR3 DNA follows: TGCGCCAGCAGCTTGTACAGGGTATCACAAGAGACCCAGTACTTC. This translates into CASSLYRVSQETQYF.

The genes are TRBV7-9 and TRBJ1-2; D is uncertain. V was clipped by 5 bases and J by 4 bases, with 11 bases between them. The CDR3 loop spans 13 amino acids. Germline CDR1 is SEHNR and CDR2 is FQNEAQ (reference sequence). The CDR3 sequence: CASSGAAVYGYTF. The CDR3 nucleotides read TGTGCCAGCAGCGGCGCGGCAGTCTATGGCTACACCTTC. The complete variable domain, with remaining parts taken from reference TRBV7-9 and TRBJ1-2, reads DTGVSQNPRHKITKRGQNVTFRCDPISEHNRLYWYRQTLGQGPEFLTYFQNEAQLEKSRLLSDRFSAERPKGSFSTLEIQRTEQGDSAMYLCASSGAAVYGYTFGSGTRLTVV.

This clonotype was seen many times. The chain uses TRBV20-1 and TRBJ1-1; no definite D call. V lost 6 bases and J 2 bases, leaving 10 bases between the germline ends. This CDR3 contains 12 residues. CDR1 DFQATT and CDR2 SNEGSKA come from the germline V gene (reference sequence). The DNA for the CDR3 is TGCAGTGCCCTTAGAACTAACACTGAAGCTTTCTTT. Translating it yields CSALRTNTEAFF.

This clonotype was seen repeatedly, ten times or more. The V call is TRBV10-3, the J call TRBJ1-2; 8 bases map to TRBD1. Germline V gene lookup returns CDR1 ENHRY and CDR2 SYGVKD. This CDR3 comprises 12 residues. V dropped 10 bases and J dropped 4; count of bases not matched to a gene: 5. CDR3 bases: TGTGCCAGCAACGGACAGGGCTATGGCTACACCTTC. It yields the protein CASNGQGYGYTF.

This clonotype was detected ten times or more. The CDR3 coding sequence is TGCAGTGCTAGAGCTACCAGGGAGGGCTATGGCTACACCTTC. Its protein is CSARATREGYGYTF. The chain has TRBV20-1 and TRBJ1-2; tentative D call: TRBD1 (5 bases). The V gene lost 1 base and the J gene lost 4 bases, with 13 bases spanning the gap. This CDR3 is 14 amino acids long. Germline CDR1 and CDR2: DFQATT and SNEGSKA (reference sequence).

The chain employs TRBV4-2 and TRBJ2-1; the match to TRBD2 covers 10 bases. Germline values: CDR1 LGHNA, CDR2 YNFKEQ. The trim removed 5 bases at V and 2 bases at J, leaving 9 bases unmatched. This CDR3 is 17 amino acids long. The CDR3 coding sequence is TGTGCCAGCAGCGGGAGTGGACTAGCGGAAGCCTACAATGAGCAGTTCTTC. Protein: CASSGSGLAEAYNEQFF.

V and J are TRBV7-8 and TRBJ2-7, with D possibly matching TRBD1 (5 bases). The CDR3 length is 13 residues. The V end lost 8 bases, the J end lost 3 bases, and 14 bases lay between the germline ends. Germline V CDR1 and CDR2: SGHVS, FQNEAQ. As DNA, the CDR3 is TGTGCCAGCGGCCCCAGGGTCAGCTACGAGCAGTACTTC. This translates into CASGPRVSYEQYF.

This clonotype was seen repeatedly, ten times or more. The J gene is TRBJ2-1, the V gene TRBV12-3 or TRBV12-4, with TRBD2 identical over 13 bases. CDR3 length equals 17 residues. Unmatched junction bases numbered 7, after V lost 7 bases and J lost 1 base. The CDR3 here is CASTQTSGRRSYNEQFF. The CDR3 nucleotides are TGTGCCAGCACCCAGACTAGCGGGAGGAGGTCCTACAATGAGCAGTTCTTC.

This clonotype has a count of ten or more. CDR3 amino acids: CASSKRTGGNSPLHF. In DNA form, the CDR3 reads TGCGCCAGCAGCAAAAGGACAGGGGGTAATTCACCCCTCCACTTT. The V and J genes are TRBV5-1 and TRBJ1-6, with TRBD1 matching over 10 bases. With V trimmed by 4 bases and J by 6 bases, 4 bases remained unmatched. The CDR3 runs to 15 residues. Germline CDR1 is SGHRS and CDR2 is YFSETQ.

The sample holds many counts of this clonotype. V gene TRBV5-5 combines with J gene TRBJ1-1, with D perhaps TRBD1 (5 bases). The germline V gene has CDR1 SGHKS and CDR2 YYEKEE (reference sequence). This CDR3 spans 13 amino acids. The germline V and J ends were trimmed by 2 bases and 4 bases, with 9 bases remaining between them. The chain's CDR3 is CASSLTGITEAFF. In DNA form, the CDR3 reads TGTGCCAGCAGCTTAACAGGTATCACTGAAGCTTTCTTT.

This clonotype has ten or more counts. The V and J genes are TRBV5-1 and TRBJ2-7; 7 bases fit TRBD2. The trim removed 8 bases at V and 5 bases at J, leaving 10 bases unmatched. This CDR3 is 13 amino acids long. From germline, CDR1 is SGHRS and CDR2 YFSETQ. CDR3 sequence (DNA): TGCGCCAGTCGGGACTACCTAAGCCACGAGCAGTACTTC. Translating gives CASRDYLSHEQYF.